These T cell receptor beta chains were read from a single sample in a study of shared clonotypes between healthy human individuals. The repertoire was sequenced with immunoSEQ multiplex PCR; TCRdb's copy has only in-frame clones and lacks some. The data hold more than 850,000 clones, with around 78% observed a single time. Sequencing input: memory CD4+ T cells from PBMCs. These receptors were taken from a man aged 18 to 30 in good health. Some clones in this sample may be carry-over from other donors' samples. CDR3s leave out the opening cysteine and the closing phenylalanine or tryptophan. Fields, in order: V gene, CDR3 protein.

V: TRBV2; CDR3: ASSESRGAYNEQF
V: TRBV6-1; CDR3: ASSDPGGSSYEQY
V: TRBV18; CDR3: ASSPIDSGPIQY
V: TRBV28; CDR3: ASSHVDYEQY
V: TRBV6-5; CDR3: ASRRDRISKNIQY
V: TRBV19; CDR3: ASSRDNSNQPQH
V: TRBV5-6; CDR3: ASSLVGAGGPSYEQY
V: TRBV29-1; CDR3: SGGNTDTQY
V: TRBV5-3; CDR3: ARSLAKVGTLNYGYT
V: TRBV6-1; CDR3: ASRDNQPQH
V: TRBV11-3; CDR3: ASSPKGAGGPVNEQF
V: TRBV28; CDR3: ASRAVSYEQY
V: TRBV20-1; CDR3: SASRSTEAF
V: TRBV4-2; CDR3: ASSPLGDSGGYT
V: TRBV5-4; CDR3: ASRRKGQTHTQY
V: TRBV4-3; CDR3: ASSRPGTSYNEQF
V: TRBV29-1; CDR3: SVVRGTGQGKETQY
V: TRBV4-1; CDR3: ASSQGDRARGTNEKLF
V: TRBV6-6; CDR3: ASSRTSETQETQY
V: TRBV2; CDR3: ASSGPGEQY
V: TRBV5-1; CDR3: ASSFSGQSGYT
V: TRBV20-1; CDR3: SARGVDTQY
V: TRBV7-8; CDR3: ASSWPPGGAQETQY
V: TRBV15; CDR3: ATSTRDGFNYGYT
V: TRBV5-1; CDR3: ASSLQGLAENEQF
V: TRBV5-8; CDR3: ASSLGQGRETQY
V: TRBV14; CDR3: ASSLPGGLGNTQY
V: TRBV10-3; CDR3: AAQGLNTEAF
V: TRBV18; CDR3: ASSPEGRTYNEQF
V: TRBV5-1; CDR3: ASSSRQGMGTEAF
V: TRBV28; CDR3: ASSSGWSRIGTQY
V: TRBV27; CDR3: ATTGNKGYGYT
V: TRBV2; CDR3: ASSEAGGARPIQETQY
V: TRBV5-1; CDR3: ASGGTATDTQY
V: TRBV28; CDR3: ASTLLGGSNEQY
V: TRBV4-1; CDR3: ASSQGSGSPDTQY
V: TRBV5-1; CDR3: ASRTTSGGVEETQY
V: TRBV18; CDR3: ASSPGTSGFNEQF
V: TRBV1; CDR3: TSSLGAQETQY
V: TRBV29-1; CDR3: SVELSAASETQY
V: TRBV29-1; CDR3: SVEITASGGETQY
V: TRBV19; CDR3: ASSDYLRTSTDTQY
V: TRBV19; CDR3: ASRLSFRGSVQPQH
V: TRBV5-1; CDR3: ASSLDGAPGTEAF
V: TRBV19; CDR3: ASSPGGGELF
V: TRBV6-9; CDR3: ASSCLDRGDSHEQY
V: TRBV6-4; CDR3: ASSEVSGDTGELF
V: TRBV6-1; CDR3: ASSEGLMETQY
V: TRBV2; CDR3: ASSAQGVTGNTIY
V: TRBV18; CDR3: ASSPTAGTGGLDNEQF
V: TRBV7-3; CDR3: ASSPHVGEGTQY
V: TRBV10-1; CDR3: ASSVSRGGEQF
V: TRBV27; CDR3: APPPDRANQPQH
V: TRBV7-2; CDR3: ASSLLSLTSFPDTQY
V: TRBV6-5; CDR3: ASSGWEWTEAF
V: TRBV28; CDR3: ASSFIGISNQPQH
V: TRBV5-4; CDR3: ASSLRRGNYGYT
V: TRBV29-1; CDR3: SVTGVYNEQF
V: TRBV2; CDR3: ASINGRGMNSNQPQH